Each of the 26 T cell receptor beta chains below was sequenced from the same sample in a study of vaccination and CD4 T cells after COVID-19. Treatment of the sample: approximately 9-day PBMC culture with coronavirus spike peptide pools or control peptides (ViraFEST assay). At the Johns Hopkins FTIC core, DNA taken from cultured CD4+ T cells was sequenced by way of the Oncomine TCR Beta short-read assay. One entry per CDR3 protein, called by TCRdb with MiXCR from the PCR reads. Among around 13,000 distinct CDR3 sequences listed, around 50% were seen once. No cognate antigen is known for these TCRs. Sequenced input: CD4+ T cells from blood, cultured in vitro. The receptors here all came from a human donor who had recovered from COVID-19.

V is TRBV5-4 and J is TRBJ2-2, with TRBD1 matching over 10 bases. V was clipped by 0 bases and J by 0 bases; unmatched bases: 8. Germline V gene sequence: CDR1 SGHNT, CDR2 YYREEE (reference sequence). CDR3 size: 19 residues. CDR3 sequence: CASSLAEGTGAANTGELFF. CDR3 nucleotide sequence: TGTGCCAGCAGCTTGGCGGAAGGGACAGGGGCAGCGAACACCGGGGAGCTGTTTTTT.

The rearrangement links TRBV6-1 to TRBJ2-2; 12 bases are a match to TRBD2. Germline values: CDR1 MNHNS, CDR2 SASEGT. The junction had 3 bases not matched to a gene; V was cut back by 4 bases and J by 3 bases. This CDR3 contains 16 residues. The CDR3: CASSATSGGHTGELFF. CDR3 nucleotide sequence: TGTGCCAGCAGTGCGACTAGCGGGGGCCACACCGGGGAGCTGTTTTTT.

The CDR3 DNA reads TGCAGTGCAACTCGGGACAGCGACAATGAGCAGTTCTTC. Its translation: CSATRDSDNEQFF. The chain employs TRBV20-1 and TRBJ2-1; 7 bases are a match to TRBD1. Per germline, CDR1 DFQATT and CDR2 SNEGSKA (reference sequence). The CDR3 is 13 residues long. Trimming at V came to 6 bases and at J to 5 bases, leaving 7 bases not matched to a gene.

This clonotype was seen more than once but under ten times. The V gene is TRBV6-5, the J gene TRBJ1-5; D remains ambiguous. Deletions cut 2 bases from V and 1 base from J, with 6 bases between. The CDR3 loop spans 14 amino acids. CDR1 and CDR2 (germline): MNHEY, SVGAGI. CDR3 nucleotides: TGTGCCAGCAGTTACGACACGAGCAATCAGCCCCAGCATTTT. Amino acids: CASSYDTSNQPQHF.

The chain carries TRBV20-1 and TRBJ2-5; maybe TRBD1 (5 bases). CDR3 length: 12 residues. In germline, CDR1 is DFQATT, CDR2 SNEGSKA (reference sequence). V was trimmed by 4 bases and J by 1 base, leaving 7 bases between them. The CDR3: CSAIRGQETQYF. The CDR3 DNA follows: TGCAGTGCTATTAGGGGCCAAGAGACCCAGTACTTC.

This clonotype ranks as large. The chain is built from TRBV7-2 and TRBJ1-3, with D unresolved. In germline, CDR1 is SGHTA, CDR2 FQGNSA. The CDR3 consists of 16 residues. V gave up 4 bases and J gave up 0 bases, with 13 bases separating them. This chain's CDR3 is CASSSSLLSSGNTIYF. The CDR3 region has the DNA TGTGCCAGCAGCTCAAGCCTTCTCAGCTCTGGAAACACCATATATTTT.

The gene calls are TRBV27 and TRBJ1-1; 7 bases agree with TRBD1. The CDR3 length is 15 residues. V shed 6 bases, J shed 0 bases, and the junction held 7 bases outside the gene matches. Germline V lookup: CDR1 MNHEY, CDR2 SMNVEV (reference sequence). CDR3 residues: CASRNQGGVNTEAFF. In nucleotides, the CDR3 is TGTGCCAGCAGGAACCAGGGGGGCGTGAACACTGAAGCTTTCTTT.

The genes are TRBV7-2 and TRBJ2-3; possibly TRBD2 for D (5 bases). Germline CDR1 SGHTA, CDR2 FQGNSA. Trimming left V 4 bases short and J 4 bases short, with 12 bases between. This CDR3 has 14 residues. The CDR3 protein is CASSYLRAADTQYF. The CDR3 nucleotides are TGTGCCAGCAGCTACCTGAGGGCGGCAGATACGCAGTATTTT.

This clonotype was counted a few times. V and J are TRBV9 and TRBJ1-6; no firm D call. CDR3 length: 14 residues. Germline CDR1 is SGDLS and CDR2 is YYNGEE. V was clipped by 0 bases and J by 10 bases, with 11 bases between them. CDR3 DNA: TGTGCCAGCAGCGTAGATAGACCCTCATCACCCCTCCACTTT. Translation gives CASSVDRPSSPLHF.

This clonotype was seen more than once but under ten times. The chain combines TRBV6-2 or TRBV6-3 with TRBJ2-3; 12 nucleotides line up with TRBD2. The ends lost 2 bases at V and 5 bases at J; junction bases unmatched: 5. The germline gives CDR1 MNHEY, CDR2 SVGEGT. The CDR3 extends over 16 amino acids. The DNA of the CDR3 is TGTGCCAGCAGTTACCCTAGCGGGAGGGTGAAAGATACGCAGTATTTT. This gives the protein CASSYPSGRVKDTQYF.

The V gene is TRBV11-2, the J gene TRBJ2-3; 16 bases are shared with TRBD2. Germline CDR1 is SGHAT and CDR2 is FQNNGV. The CDR3 totals 18 residues. The junction had 9 bases not matched to a gene; V was cut back by 4 bases and J by 5 bases. The CDR3 sequence: CASSSPGLAGGPGDTQYF. CDR3 sequence (DNA): TGTGCCAGCAGCTCACCGGGACTAGCGGGGGGGCCCGGAGATACGCAGTATTTT.

This clonotype came up a few times. The rearrangement joins TRBV28 to TRBJ2-7; 7 bases are a match to TRBD1. CDR3 size: 15 residues. Looked up from germline, CDR1 is MDHEN and CDR2 is SYDVKM. Trimming at V came to 1 base and at J to 2 bases, leaving 5 bases not matched to a gene. Here the CDR3 reads CASSLLGQPTYEQYF. The CDR3 DNA reads as TGTGCCAGCAGTTTATTGGGACAGCCAACCTACGAGCAGTACTTC.

This chain uses TRBV12-3 or TRBV12-4 with TRBJ1-1; D unclear. V shed 2 bases and J shed 0 bases, with 7 bases lying between them. The CDR3 length is 14 residues. CDR3 region: CASSLMGLNTEAFF. CDR3 DNA: TGTGCCAGCAGTTTAATGGGGTTGAACACTGAAGCTTTCTTT.

A single count supports this clonotype. The chain couples TRBV6-1 to TRBJ2-6; 11 bases line up with TRBD1. The CDR3 contains 18 residues. The V segment lost 5 bases and the J segment 0 bases; nucleotides outside the gene matches: 6. Germline CDR1 reads MNHNS; CDR2 reads SASEGT. In DNA, the CDR3 is TGTGCCAGCAGTCCCCGGACAGGGGGCGGCTCTGGGGCCAACGTCCTGACTTTC. This sequence encodes CASSPRTGGGSGANVLTF.

This clonotype has just a few counts. V and J are TRBV6-5 and TRBJ1-5, with 7 bases aligning to TRBD1. Germline values: CDR1 MNHEY, CDR2 SVGAGI. The ends lost 0 bases at V and 1 base at J; junction bases unmatched: 3. The CDR3 extends over 16 amino acids. The CDR3 spells CASSYSGGQSNQPQHF. DNA for the CDR3: TGTGCCAGCAGTTACTCCGGGGGACAGAGCAATCAGCCCCAGCATTTT.

The V call is TRBV27, the J call TRBJ2-3; TRBD2 agrees at 10 bases. The CDR3 contains 16 residues. Germline V lookup: CDR1 MNHEY, CDR2 SMNVEV (reference sequence). V lost 5 bases, J lost 4 bases, and 9 bases stayed unmatched. As DNA, the CDR3 is TGTGCCAGCAGTCCTTTAGCGGGGGGCTACTCAGATACGCAGTATTTT. Translating it yields CASSPLAGGYSDTQYF.

The J gene is TRBJ1-5, the V gene TRBV28, with TRBD1 matching 11 bases. Germline V gene sequence: CDR1 MDHEN, CDR2 SYDVKM. V gave up 8 bases and J gave up 2 bases; unmatched junction bases: 11. The CDR3 is made up of 17 amino acids. CDR3 protein: CASLNAGTGGGNQPQHF. Here the CDR3 DNA reads TGTGCCAGCCTTAACGCCGGGACAGGGGGAGGCAATCAGCCCCAGCATTTT.

The chain has TRBV20-1 and TRBJ1-1; D uncertain. Germline V gene data show CDR1 as DFQATT and CDR2 as SNEGSKA (reference sequence). V was clipped by 2 bases and J by 1 base, with 11 bases between them. The CDR3 consists of 14 residues. DNA of the CDR3: TGCAGTGCTAGATATTTACAGACGAACACTGAAGCTTTCTTT. As protein: CSARYLQTNTEAFF.

This clonotype was observed a handful of times. This chain uses TRBV7-2 with TRBJ2-3; D remains unclear. CDR1 is SGHTA and CDR2 is FQGNSA in the germline V gene. CDR3 length equals 13 residues. V lost 8 bases, J lost 4 bases, and 13 bases lay in between. The CDR3 DNA follows: TGTGCCAGCTCGTGGCTACCTTCAGATACGCAGTATTTT. It yields the protein CASSWLPSDTQYF.

The chain combines TRBV28 with TRBJ1-5; possibly TRBD1 for D (5 bases). Germline V lookup: CDR1 MDHEN, CDR2 SYDVKM. The length of the CDR3 is 16 residues. Trimming stripped 5 bases from V and 0 bases from J, with 14 bases between. CDR3 in DNA: TGTGCCAGCAGTCTAGACAGAGGTTATAGCAATCAGCCCCAGCATTTT. This codes for CASSLDRGYSNQPQHF.

This clonotype turned up a few times. The chain joins TRBV18 to TRBJ1-5; TRBD1 is a possible D gene (5 bases). CDR1 KGHSH and CDR2 LQKENI come from the germline V gene. The CDR3 spans 15 residues. V was shortened by 4 bases and J by 2 bases, with 12 bases between the two germline ends. The CDR3 DNA follows: TGTGCCAGCTCACTTGGACAAAGGGGCAATCAGCCCCAGCATTTT. Residues: CASSLGQRGNQPQHF.

This chain joins TRBV6-5 and TRBJ2-7, with 11 bases that match TRBD2. The CDR3 extends over 14 amino acids. The junction had 2 bases not matched to a gene; V was cut back by 4 bases and J by 3 bases. Per the germline V gene, CDR1 is MNHEY and CDR2 is SVGAGI. This CDR3 reads CASSSLAGGYEQYF. The CDR3, as DNA: TGTGCCAGCAGTTCTCTAGCGGGAGGCTACGAGCAGTACTTC.

The chain employs TRBV2 and TRBJ2-1; D is possibly TRBD1 or TRBD2 (5 bases each). Germline CDR1 is SNHLY and CDR2 is FYNNEI. V was shortened by 5 bases and J by 7 bases, with 12 bases between the two germline ends. The CDR3 runs 13 residues. This chain's CDR3 is CASSLQEENEQFF. CDR3 nucleotide sequence: TGTGCCAGCAGTCTACAGGAGGAAAATGAGCAGTTCTTC. Looking up the rest from reference TRBV2 and TRBJ2-1 gives the full variable domain: EPEVTQTPSHQVTQMGQEVILRCVPISNHLYFYWYRQILGQKVEFLVSFYNNEISEKSEIFDDQFSVERPDGSNFTLKIRSTKLEDSAMYFCASSLQEENEQFFGPGTRLTVL.

The chain links TRBV6-4 to TRBJ2-1; 11 bases line up with TRBD1. Germline V CDR1 and CDR2: MRHNA, SNTAGT. The V segment lost 3 bases and the J segment 6 bases; nucleotides outside the gene matches: 4. CDR3 size: 15 residues. As DNA, the CDR3 is TGTGCCAGCAGTGAGAGGACAGGGGGCGGCAATGAGCAGTTCTTC. Its translation is CASSERTGGGNEQFF.

This clonotype was observed a handful of times. The V and J genes are TRBV7-2 and TRBJ2-3; maybe TRBD1 (5 bases). Trimming pared 3 bases from V and 0 bases from J, leaving 10 bases between. CDR1 is SGHTA, CDR2 FQGNSA, per germline. The CDR3 loop spans 15 amino acids. This CDR3 reads CASSFPRVSTDTQYF. The CDR3 coding sequence is TGTGCCAGCAGCTTCCCCAGGGTTAGCACAGATACGCAGTATTTT.

This clonotype showed up just a few times. CDR3 sequence reads: CASSFGASATGELFF. As DNA, the CDR3 is TGTGCCAGCAGCTTTGGGGCTAGCGCCACCGGGGAGCTGTTTTTT. The rearrangement uses TRBV11-2 and TRBJ2-2; a possible D gene is TRBD2 (6 bases). Trimming removed 3 bases at V and 4 bases at J, with 12 bases between. The V gene's germline CDR1 is SGHAT and CDR2 FQNNGV. The CDR3 has 15 amino acids.